Below are 15 T cell receptor beta chains sequenced from a single sample in a study of blood T cell repertoires in COVID-19. Sequencing used immunoSEQ multiplex PCR; TCRdb keeps in-frame clones, though not all of them. The repertoire consists of a few hundred thousand clones, with roughly 90% occurring once and the leading ten covering 3%. The specimen sequenced was peripheral blood. The receptors come from a woman in her twenties or thirties with active or convalescent COVID-19.

The rearrangement joins TRBV3-1 (or the pseudogene TRBV3-2) to TRBJ1-1; a possible D gene is TRBD1 (5 bases). CDR3 length: 14 amino acids. Trimming cost V 4 bases and J 11 bases, with 20 bases left between them. Germline CDR1 reads LGHDT; CDR2 reads YNNKEL (reference sequence). The CDR3 nucleotides read TGTGCCAGCAGCCCCGGGGGGGATAGATCGGCCGCTTTCTTT. This sequence encodes CASSPGGDRSAAFF.

This rearrangement joins TRBV7-2 to TRBJ1-2, with D perhaps matching TRBD1 (6 bases). The germline V gene has CDR1 SGHTA and CDR2 FQGNSA. This CDR3 has 14 amino acids. Trimming stripped 7 bases from V and 2 bases from J, with 14 bases between. The CDR3 here is CASTPNTGNYGYTF. CDR3 sequence (DNA): TGTGCCAGCACCCCTAACACAGGGAACTATGGCTACACCTTC.

This sequence joins TRBV2 and TRBJ2-1; a possible D gene is TRBD1 (6 bases). CDR1 and CDR2 from the germline V gene are SNHLY and FYNNEI. The CDR3 extends over 14 amino acids. V was pared by 7 bases and J by 2 bases, with 12 bases between. CDR3 nucleotide sequence: TGTGCCAGCAAGGAGCAGGGGCCCTACAATGAGCAGTTCTTC. It yields the protein CASKEQGPYNEQFF.

A few counts support this clone. This chain connects TRBV29-1 to TRBJ1-4; D might be TRBD1 (6 bases). This CDR3 is 13 amino acids long. V was cut by 7 bases and J by 7 bases, with 16 bases left in between. The germline gives CDR1 SQVTM, CDR2 ANQGSEA. CDR3 DNA: TGCAGCGGCGGGGGGGCCACGGGTGAAAAACTGTTTTTT. Protein sequence: CSGGGATGEKLFF.

About this clone: The sample holds other DNA sequences that translate to the same CDR3. The rearrangement links TRBV5-1 to TRBJ2-3, with 10 bases matching TRBD1. Trimming cost V 4 bases and J 3 bases; bases outside gene matches: 2. Per the germline V gene, CDR1 is SGHRS and CDR2 is YFSETQ. The CDR3 runs to 14 residues. CDR3 sequence: CASSPGQGTDTQYF. CDR3 DNA sequence: TGCGCCAGCAGCCCGGGACAGGGGACAGATACGCAGTATTTT.

The V and J genes are TRBV7-9 and TRBJ1-1, with TRBD1 matching 7 bases. The ends lost 5 bases at V and 4 bases at J; junction bases unmatched: 16. The germline V gene has CDR1 SEHNR and CDR2 FQNEAQ (reference sequence). CDR3 size: 17 residues. The CDR3 sequence: CASSPALTGLQSTEAFF. The DNA of the CDR3 is TGTGCCAGCAGCCCCGCCTTGACAGGGTTGCAGTCCACTGAAGCTTTCTTT.

The rearrangement uses TRBV3-1 (or the pseudogene TRBV3-2) and TRBJ1-6; a possible D gene is TRBD1 (6 bases). The CDR3 is 13 amino acids. Germline lookup yields CDR1 LGHDT and CDR2 YNNKEL (reference sequence). V gave up 4 bases and J gave up 10 bases, with 11 bases separating them. The CDR3, as DNA: TGTGCCAGCAGCCGCTCAGGGGAATCACCCCTCCACTTT. Protein sequence: CASSRSGESPLHF.

The CDR3 sequence is CATSPPWGQGLSTDTQYF. The CDR3 region has the DNA TGTGCCACCAGTCCCCCGTGGGGACAGGGCCTAAGCACAGATACGCAGTATTTT. The rearrangement joins TRBV24-1 to TRBJ2-3, with 9 bases matching TRBD1. The CDR3 runs 18 residues. Per the germline V gene, CDR1 is KGHDR and CDR2 is SFDVKD. V lost 6 bases to trimming and J lost 0 bases; unmatched junction nucleotides: 12.

The rearrangement links TRBV19 to TRBJ1-6; D uncertain. The V end was cut by 7 bases, the J end by 10 bases, with 20 bases between. The CDR3 loop spans 15 amino acids. CDR1 and CDR2 from the germline V gene are LNHDA and SQIVND (reference sequence). CDR3 residues: CASKSNQDFVSPLHF. The CDR3 DNA reads as TGTGCCAGTAAATCAAACCAGGACTTTGTGTCACCCCTCCACTTT.

The rearrangement uses TRBV7-2 and TRBJ2-7, with D perhaps TRBD1 (7 bases). Germline V gene lookup returns CDR1 SGHTA and CDR2 FQGNSA. V gave up 5 bases and J gave up 3 bases, with 17 bases separating them. The CDR3 covers 15 residues. CDR3 nucleotide sequence: TGTGCCAGCAGCGGGCAGGGGGGAAAAGGCTACGAGCAGTACTTC. Its translation: CASSGQGGKGYEQYF.

The rearrangement uses TRBV19 and TRBJ1-1, with 7 nucleotides matching TRBD1. V gave up 6 bases and J gave up 7 bases; unmatched junction bases: 8. The CDR3 consists of 13 residues. The germline V gene has CDR1 LNHDA and CDR2 SQIVND (reference sequence). The CDR3 region is CASRSQGGNEAFF. Written as DNA, the CDR3 is TGTGCCAGTAGGTCCCAGGGGGGAAATGAAGCTTTCTTT. The variable domain in full, with the rest retrieved from reference TRBV19 and TRBJ1-1, is DGGITQSPKYLFRKEGQNVTLSCEQNLNHDAMYWYRQDPGQGLRLIYYSQIVNDFQKGDIAEGYSVSREKKESFPLTVTSAQKNPTAFYLCASRSQGGNEAFFGQGTRLTVV.

This chain uses TRBV5-1 with TRBJ2-7; no clear D. Trimming removed 0 bases from V and 6 bases from J, with 7 bases in between. Germline lookup yields CDR1 SGHRS and CDR2 YFSETQ. The CDR3 totals 12 residues. CDR3 residues: CASSLDSLEQYF. CDR3 DNA sequence: TGCGCCAGCAGCTTGGATAGTCTCGAGCAGTACTTC.

CDR3 loop: CASSTTSRAQYF. The CDR3 DNA reads as TGTGCCAGTAGTACTACTTCGAGGGCGCAGTATTTT. The gene calls are TRBV19 and TRBJ2-3, with D possibly matching TRBD2 (5 bases). Trimming took off 4 bases at V and 10 bases at J, with 12 bases between the two ends. The CDR3 sequence is 12 residues long. Germline CDR1 and CDR2: LNHDA and SQIVND (reference sequence).

The chain joins TRBV5-4 to TRBJ2-5; the match to TRBD2 covers 11 bases. The germline V gene encodes CDR1 SGHNT and CDR2 YYREEE (reference sequence). V shed 4 bases and J 1 base; nucleotides not matched to a gene: 12. The CDR3 is made up of 18 amino acids. The CDR3 region has the DNA TGTGCCAGCAGCAAAACTAGCGGGGGAGAGAGACGCCAAGAGACCCAGTACTTC. Its translation is CASSKTSGGERRQETQYF.

This chain joins TRBV19 and TRBJ2-7; 8 positions match TRBD1. J lost 5 bases, V lost 5 bases, and 11 bases had no gene match. There are 15 residues in the CDR3. The germline CDR1 and CDR2 sequences are LNHDA and SQIVND (reference sequence). The CDR3 here is CASSVGRTGSDEQYF. DNA of the CDR3: TGTGCCAGTAGTGTTGGTAGGACAGGGTCTGACGAGCAGTACTTC.